These T cell receptor beta chains were read from a single sample in a study of CD8+CD57+ T cells in acquired aplastic anemia. A single record per CDR3 protein comes from TCRdb applying MiXCR to the reads. The data hold about 210,000 distinct CDR3 sequences, with 61% observed a single time. Material: sorted CD4+, CD8+, or CD8+CD57+ T cells (not recorded which) from PBMCs. Receptors originate from a human donor in good health. Both conserved end residues are part of each CDR3. A D gene is named only where the DNA matches it firmly. Size is omitted from some rows. Given values are once, few, many or a class for expanded clones.

D	size	V	J	DNA	CDR3
TRBD1	few	TRBV24-1	TRBJ2-7	TGTGCCACCAGTGATTCGTCACAGGGGAGTAATGAGCAGTACTTC	CATSDSSQGSNEQYF
.	.	TRBV4-1	TRBJ1-1	TGCGCCAGCAGCCAAGTTGGGCTGTTGAACACTGAAGCTTTCTTT	CASSQVGLLNTEAFF
.	many	TRBV5-4	TRBJ1-2	TGTGCCAGCAGCGAAAAGGCCGGGCCCGACTATGGCTACACCTTC	CASSEKAGPDYGYTF
.	many	TRBV9	TRBJ2-5	TGTGCCAGCAGCGCCGGGACATCGTACCAAGAGACCCAGTACTTC	CASSAGTSYQETQYF
.	.	TRBV20-1	TRBJ1-1	TGCAGTGCTAGAGAGGGACTGAAGCTGAACACTGAAGCTTTCTTT	CSAREGLKLNTEAFF
.	.	TRBV5-8	TRBJ2-7	TGTGCCAGCAGCTTGGGGGGGACGGAGACCTACGAGCAGTACTTC	CASSLGGTETYEQYF
TRBD1	.	TRBV7-7	TRBJ2-7	TGTGCCAGCAGCTTAGAGGTGGACAGGGGTGAGCAGTACTTC	CASSLEVDRGEQYF
TRBD2	.	TRBV7-9	TRBJ2-7	TGTGCCAGCAGCTTTCTTAGCGGGACCCCCTACGAGCAGTACTTC	CASSFLSGTPYEQYF
.	few	TRBV20-1	TRBJ2-3	TGCAGTGCTAGAAGTAGCTCAGATACGCAGTATTTT	CSARSSSDTQYF
.	once	TRBV24-1	TRBJ2-2	TGTGCCACCAGTGATATAGACCGAGGCGAGCTGTTTTTT	CATSDIDRGELFF
.	few	TRBV5-6	TRBJ1-4	TGTGCCAGCAGCGGCCCGGACTCTAGCAGCGAAAAACTGTTTTTT	CASSGPDSSSEKLFF
TRBD1	few	TRBV4-1	TRBJ1-5	TGCGCCAGCAGCCAGGGACAGATTCAGCCCCAGCATTTT	CASSQGQIQPQHF
TRBD1	.	TRBV7-9	TRBJ2-3	TGTGCCAGCAGGCCCTCGGGGACAGGAGTCAATACGCAGTATTTT	CASRPSGTGVNTQYF
.	.	TRBV2	TRBJ2-7	TGTGCCAGCAGTCGCTCCGGGACTTGGACATCCGAGCAGTACTTC	CASSRSGTWTSEQYF
.	.	TRBV4-1	TRBJ1-1	TGCGCCAGCAGCCAAGGGGGGAGGGGGACTGAAGCTTTCTTT	CASSQGGRGTEAFF
.	.	TRBV20-1	TRBJ2-3	TGCAGTGCTAGAGATCGGTCTAGAGATTACAATGAGCAGTATTTT	CSARDRSRDYNEQYF
.	few	TRBV3-1	TRBJ1-5	TGTGCCAGCAGTCCCGACGGGGGCGGTTCTCCCGGTCAGCCCCAGCATTTT	CASSPDGGGSPGQPQHF
TRBD1	many	TRBV20-1	TRBJ2-1	TGCAGTGCTAGGGGGGACAGAGAGTACAATGAGCAGTTCTTC	CSARGDREYNEQFF
TRBD2	.	TRBV24-1	TRBJ2-5	TGTGCCACCAGTGATGCCGGGACTAGTGGCGAGACCCAGTACTTC	CATSDAGTSGETQYF
TRBD1	.	TRBV7-3	TRBJ1-1	TGTGCCAGCAGCGAAGGGGGCCCTGAAGCTTTCTTT	CASSEGGPEAFF
TRBD2	.	TRBV13	TRBJ2-7	TGTGCCAGCAGCCAAGCCCTAGCGGGAGTCGAGCAGTACTTC	CASSQALAGVEQYF
.	.	TRBV6-1	TRBJ2-5	TGTGCCAGCGACCAACAGACCCAGTACTTC	CASDQQTQYF
.	few	TRBV11-2	TRBJ2-2	TGTGCCAGCAGCTTAGTGAACATGGGACAGCTGTTTTTT	CASSLVNMGQLFF
TRBD2	many	TRBV7-9	TRBJ2-2	TGTGCCAGCAAGGGACTAGACCCCGGGGAGCTGTTTTTT	CASKGLDPGELFF
.	.	TRBV14	TRBJ1-6	TGTGCCAGCAGCCCGTACTATAATTCACCCCTCCACTTT	CASSPYYNSPLHF
TRBD1	few	TRBV7-9	TRBJ2-7	TGTGCCAGCAGCTTAGGGGGGACAGGTCGGGACGAGCAGTACTTC	CASSLGGTGRDEQYF
.	.	TRBV7-9	TRBJ2-7	TGTGCCAGCAGCTTAGCGCTACCGGGCTACGAGCAGTACTTC	CASSLALPGYEQYF
.	.	TRBV20-1	TRBJ1-3	TGCAGCGCCATGAGTGGAGCTGGAAACACCATATATTTT	CSAMSGAGNTIYF
.	.	TRBV14	TRBJ1-1	TGTGCCAGCAGCCAGAACCCACAGGGATGGAACACTGAAGCTTTCTTT	CASSQNPQGWNTEAFF
.	.	TRBV7-2	TRBJ1-1	TGTGCCAGCAGCTCACAGGTTAACACTGAAGCTTTCTTT	CASSSQVNTEAFF
.	.	TRBV10-3	TRBJ2-7	TGTGCCATCAGTGAACAGGGAAGCTACGAGCAGTACTTC	CAISEQGSYEQYF
TRBD2	.	TRBV9	TRBJ2-3	TGTGCCAGCAGCGTAGGCGTCGTTGGGGGGGGAGATACGCAGTATTTT	CASSVGVVGGGDTQYF
TRBD1	.	TRBV20-1	TRBJ1-5	TGCAGTGCGCATAGATCGGGACAGGGTGTCTTAAGCAATCAGCCCCAGCATTTT	CSAHRSGQGVLSNQPQHF
.	.	TRBV24-1	TRBJ1-5	TGTGCCACCAGTGAGGCAGGCGGCAATCAGCCCCAGCATTTT	CATSEAGGNQPQHF
TRBD2	.	TRBV6-5	TRBJ2-3	TGTGCCAGCAGTCCAGTAGCGGGGGGCTTAGATACGCAGTATTTT	CASSPVAGGLDTQYF
.	.	TRBV7-2	TRBJ2-7	TGTGCCAGCAGCTTAGCGGAGGACAGCCCCTCCTACGAGCAGTACTTC	CASSLAEDSPSYEQYF
TRBD1	.	TRBV7-9	TRBJ2-7	TGTGCCACCCGGGACAGTTACGAGCAGTACTTC	CATRDSYEQYF
.	many	TRBV9	TRBJ2-1	TGTGCCAGCAGCGCCCGGGACTCGATCTACAATGAGCAGTTCTTC	CASSARDSIYNEQFF
TRBD1	many	TRBV6-4	TRBJ2-2	TGTGCCAGCAGTGACTCGGACAGGGCTGGGGAGCTGTTTTTT	CASSDSDRAGELFF
TRBD1	many	TRBV7-9	TRBJ2-5	TGTGCCAGCAGCGGGACAGGCCGGGAGACCCAGTACTTC	CASSGTGRETQYF
.	.	TRBV9	TRBJ2-7	TGTGCCAGCAGCGTAGCGGGGCCAGGCGAGCAGTACTTC	CASSVAGPGEQYF
.	.	TRBV29-1	TRBJ2-2	TGCAGCGTTGAAGTAAGACCTCTTTCGGTCAAGCAGGGCACCGGGGAGCTGTTTTTT	CSVEVRPLSVKQGTGELFF
TRBD1	.	TRBV7-9	TRBJ1-1	TGTGCCAGCAGCCGCGGGACAGGGGCCACGAACACTGAAGCTTTCTTT	CASSRGTGATNTEAFF
TRBD2	.	TRBV12-3/TRBV12-4	TRBJ2-2	TGTGCCAGCTTCGGGGGGGCAGTGGGGGAGCAGTTTTTT	CASFGGAVGEQFF
.	.	TRBV7-9	TRBJ1-1	TGTGCCAGCAGCTTAACGGAGGGAGACACTGAAGCTTTCTTT	CASSLTEGDTEAFF
.	.	TRBV24-1	TRBJ2-1	TGTGCCACCAGTGAAGAGCAGTTCTTC	CATSEEQFF
TRBD1	.	TRBV7-6	TRBJ1-6	TGTGCCAGCAGCTTCGGACAGGATAATTTACCCCTCCACTTT	CASSFGQDNLPLHF
TRBD1	many	TRBV4-1	TRBJ2-3	TGCGCCAGCAGCCAAGATCCCAACCACAGGGGTTTAGATACGCAGTATTTT	CASSQDPNHRGLDTQYF
TRBD1	.	TRBV7-3	TRBJ2-2	TGTGCCAGCAGCTTAACCGGGACAGGGGGGACCGGGGAGCTGTTTTTT	CASSLTGTGGTGELFF
TRBD1	many	TRBV27	TRBJ1-5	TGTGCCAGCAGTTGGGACAGGGCAGGCAATCAGCCCCAGCATTTT	CASSWDRAGNQPQHF
TRBD1	.	TRBV6-5	TRBJ1-2	TGTGCCAGCAGCCGACAGGGAGGGAGTATGGATGGCTACACCTTC	CASSRQGGSMDGYTF
.	many	TRBV20-1	TRBJ2-2	TGCAGTGCTGAAGGGGGTTTTAGGAACACCGGGGAGCTGTTTTTT	CSAEGGFRNTGELFF
TRBD1	many	TRBV5-8	TRBJ1-2	TGTGCCAGCAGCTTGGTTGGGACAGCGTCTAACTATGGCTACACCTTC	CASSLVGTASNYGYTF
.	.	TRBV2	TRBJ2-7	TGTGCCAGCAAGGAGGGTGTGGGCTACGAGCAGTACTTC	CASKEGVGYEQYF
.	.	TRBV12-5	TRBJ1-2	TGTGCTAGTGGTTTGATGGGGGGCGTCGGCTACACCTTC	CASGLMGGVGYTF
.	many	TRBV6-2/TRBV6-3	TRBJ2-7	TGTGCCAGCAGTTACTCATCCGGGGGCGAGCAGTACTTC	CASSYSSGGEQYF
.	many	TRBV20-1	TRBJ2-1	TGCAGTGCTAGACTGCTAGATCCCTACAATGAGCAGTTCTTC	CSARLLDPYNEQFF